The sequence of this T cell receptor beta chain was determined in a study of shared clonotypes between healthy human individuals. Study information: Per-donor plates numbered three CD4 naive, three CD4 memory, two CD8 naive and one CD8 memory.

The sorted-subset replicate PCRs were given about 210 ng DNA, which is 31,000 or so T cell genomes. Using immunoSEQ multiplex PCR, the repertoire was profiled, and TCRdb retains in-frame clones only, with some absent. The sample has roughly 1 million clones, 60% to 80% seen once. Trimming cost V 4 bases and J 7 bases; bases outside gene matches: 13. CDR1 is SGDLS and CDR2 is YYNGEE in the germline V gene. This CDR3 is built from 16 residues. The chain recombines TRBV9 with TRBJ2-1, with TRBD2 matching 8 bases. Source material: memory CD4+ T cells sorted from blood. Subset noted: CD45RA-negative fraction. The sequence was collected from a man between 18 and 35 years old in good health. The CDR3 reads CASSSMGTGGINEQFF. In DNA form, the CDR3 reads TGTGCCAGCAGCTCTATGGGAACGGGAGGGATAAATGAGCAGTTCTTC.